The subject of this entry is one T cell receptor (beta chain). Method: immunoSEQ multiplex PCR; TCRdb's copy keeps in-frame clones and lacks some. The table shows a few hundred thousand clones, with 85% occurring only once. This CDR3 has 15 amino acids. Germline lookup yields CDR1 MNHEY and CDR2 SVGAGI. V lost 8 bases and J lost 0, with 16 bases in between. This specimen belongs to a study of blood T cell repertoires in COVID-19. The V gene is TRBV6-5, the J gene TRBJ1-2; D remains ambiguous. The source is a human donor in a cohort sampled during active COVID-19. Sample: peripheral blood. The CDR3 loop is CASCTSLFSNYGYTF. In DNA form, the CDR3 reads TGTGCCAGCTGCACCTCCCTATTTTCTAACTATGGCTACACCTTC.